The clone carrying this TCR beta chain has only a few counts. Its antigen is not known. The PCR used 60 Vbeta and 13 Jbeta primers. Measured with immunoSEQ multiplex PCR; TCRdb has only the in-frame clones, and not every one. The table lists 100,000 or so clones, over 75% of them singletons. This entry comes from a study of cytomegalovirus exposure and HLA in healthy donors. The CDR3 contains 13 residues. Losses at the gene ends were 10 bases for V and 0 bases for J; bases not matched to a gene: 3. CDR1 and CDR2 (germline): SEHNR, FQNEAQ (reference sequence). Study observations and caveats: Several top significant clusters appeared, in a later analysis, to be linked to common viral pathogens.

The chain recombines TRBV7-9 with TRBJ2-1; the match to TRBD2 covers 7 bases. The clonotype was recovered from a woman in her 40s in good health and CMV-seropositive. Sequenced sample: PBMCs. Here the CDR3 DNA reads TGTGCCACTAGCGGTAGCTCCTACAATGAGCAGTTCTTC. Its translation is CATSGSSYNEQFF.